Below, 16 T cell receptor beta chains from the same sample are listed, as sequenced in a study of shared clonotypes between healthy human individuals. This table comes from immunoSEQ multiplex PCR, and its TCRdb copy is limited to in-frame clones, with some not included. This repertoire shows about 2 million clones, about 95% found once; its top ten account for about 0.13%. Sequencing was performed on naive CD4+ T cells sorted from blood. Subset specified: CD45RA+ positively selected. The receptors derive from a man aged 18 to 29 in good health.

This clone is a singleton in its sample. The gene calls are TRBV28 and TRBJ2-7, with a weak D call TRBD1 (6 bases). The length of the CDR3 is 17 residues. Germline V CDR1 and CDR2: MDHEN, SYDVKM. Trimming took off 6 bases at V and 1 base at J, with 22 bases between the two ends. For the CDR3, the DNA is TGTGCCAGCAGCCCGGGACAACCGACCGGATGGTCCTACGAGCAGTACTTC. Translation gives CASSPGQPTGWSYEQYF. Supplemented by reference TRBV28 and TRBJ2-7, the full variable domain reads DVKVTQSSRYLVKRTGEKVFLECVQDMDHENMFWYRQDPGLGLRLIYFSYDVKMKEKGDIPEGYSVSREKKERFSLILESASTNQTSMYLCASSPGQPTGWSYEQYFGPGTRLTVT.

For the CDR3, the DNA is TGTGCCAGCAGCTTACCGGGACAGGGAAGTGCTGGGGCCAACGTCCTGACTTTC. Amino acid sequence: CASSLPGQGSAGANVLTF. The chain is built from TRBV7-9 and TRBJ2-6; 9 bases are a match to TRBD1. The CDR3 runs 18 residues. CDR1 and CDR2 (germline): SEHNR, FQNEAQ (reference sequence). V was clipped by 2 bases and J by 2 bases; unmatched bases: 7.

The V and J genes are TRBV6-5 and TRBJ1-1; no definite D call. V lost 8 bases and J lost 8, with 9 bases in between. The CDR3 totals 10 residues. Germline V gene data show CDR1 as MNHEY and CDR2 as SVGAGI. DNA of the CDR3: TGTGCCAGCGTTCAACTGGAAGCTTTCTTT. It is translated as CASVQLEAFF.

J is TRBJ1-2 and V is TRBV5-1; the D gene is possibly TRBD1 (6 bases). Germline V lookup: CDR1 SGHRS, CDR2 YFSETQ. The CDR3 runs 15 residues. V dropped 3 bases and J dropped 3 bases, with 15 bases sitting between them. CDR3 bases: TGCGCCAGCAGCTCCTCAGGGGATCGTTACTATGGCTACACCTTC. Encoded protein: CASSSSGDRYYGYTF.

The chain links TRBV6-1 to TRBJ2-1; TRBD2 is a possible D gene (6 bases). This CDR3 spans 14 amino acids. V lost 3 bases and J 11 bases, leaving 17 bases between the germline ends. CDR1 and CDR2 from the germline V gene are MNHNS and SASEGT. CDR3 sequence (DNA): TGTGCCAGCAGTGAGCCCCTCCAGGGCGGGAAGCAGTTCTTC. Protein: CASSEPLQGGKQFF.

The rearrangement joins TRBV10-1 to TRBJ2-7, with no clear D. The CDR3 is 13 amino acids. Trimming removed 0 bases from V and 6 bases from J, with 9 bases in between. CDR1 and CDR2 from the germline V gene are WNHNN and SYGVQD (reference sequence). Here the CDR3 reads CASSESRLTEQYF. As DNA, the CDR3 is TGCGCCAGCAGTGAGTCGAGGCTTACCGAGCAGTACTTC.

The chain couples TRBV5-4 to TRBJ2-5, with 7 nucleotides matching TRBD2. Trimming at V came to 4 bases and at J to 2 bases, leaving 11 bases not matched to a gene. Germline V CDR1 and CDR2: SGHNT, YYREEE (reference sequence). The CDR3 has 16 residues. The DNA of the CDR3 is TGTGCCAGCAGCCCGGGCGGGGGACGCCAACAAGAGACCCAGTACTTC. As protein: CASSPGGGRQQETQYF.

The chain couples TRBV28 to TRBJ2-2; D is unresolved. Germline CDR1 reads MDHEN; CDR2 reads SYDVKM. The germline V and J ends were trimmed by 5 bases and 6 bases, with 13 bases remaining between them. The CDR3 runs 14 residues. The CDR3 nucleotides read TGTGCCAGCAGTACCCGCAACAGACCCGGGGAGCTGTTTTTT. It is translated as CASSTRNRPGELFF.

The chain employs TRBV7-9 and TRBJ2-3; unclear D gene. This CDR3 comprises 12 residues. The germline V gene encodes CDR1 SEHNR and CDR2 FQNEAQ (reference sequence). Trimming left V 6 bases short and J 4 bases short, with 8 bases between. This CDR3 reads CASRRTPDTQYF. CDR3 DNA sequence: TGTGCCAGCAGGCGTACCCCAGATACGCAGTATTTT.

The chain joins TRBV30 to TRBJ1-2; D is ambiguous. The CDR3 totals 12 residues. The V end was cut by 2 bases, the J end by 5 bases, with 9 bases between. Germline values: CDR1 GTSNPN, CDR2 SVGIG (reference sequence). The CDR3 reads CAWSIVGYGYTF. Here the CDR3 DNA reads TGTGCCTGGAGTATCGTGGGGTATGGCTACACCTTC.

This clone came up once. This chain uses TRBV30 with TRBJ2-7, with 14 nucleotides matching TRBD2. The CDR3 is 15 amino acids. Germline V lookup: CDR1 GTSNPN, CDR2 SVGIG (reference sequence). Unmatched junction bases numbered 6, after V lost 3 bases and J lost 5 bases. In nucleotides, the CDR3 is TGTGCCTGGAGCTCAGGGACTAGCGGGAGCAACGAGCAGTACTTC. It is translated as CAWSSGTSGSNEQYF.

The sample holds one count of this clone. One junction end disagrees with the germline gene, perhaps due to a read error. The V call is TRBV7-9, the J call TRBJ1-4; 9 positions match TRBD1. CDR1 and CDR2 (germline): SEHNR, FQNEAQ (reference sequence). The CDR3 has 15 amino acids. The CDR3 loop reads CASAPGGTGNEKLLF. CDR3 sequence (DNA): TGTGCCAGCGCCCCCGGGGGGACAGGGAATGAAAAACTGCTTTTT.

CDR3 in DNA: TGTGCCAGCAGGGTACAGGGGGTGGTTAATTCACCCCTCCACTTT. It encodes CASRVQGVVNSPLHF. This sequence joins TRBV2 and TRBJ1-6, with 8 bases matching TRBD1. The V gene end was trimmed by 6 bases and the J gene end by 6 bases; junction bases not matched to a gene: 7. Germline CDR1 SNHLY, CDR2 FYNNEI. This CDR3 comprises 15 residues.

V gene TRBV5-6 combines with J gene TRBJ1-5, with D perhaps matching TRBD1 (6 bases). The CDR3 extends over 14 amino acids. V was clipped by 4 bases and J by 4 bases, with 12 bases between them. CDR1 and CDR2 from the germline V gene are SGHDT and YYEEEE. For the CDR3, the DNA is TGTGCCAGCAGCCGGAGACAGGTAAATCAGCCCCAGCATTTT. This sequence encodes CASSRRQVNQPQHF.

A word on this clone: This sample includes further DNA sequences coding for the same CDR3. The chain links TRBV18 to TRBJ1-1, with 10 bases identical to TRBD1. The CDR3 length is 13 residues. Germline V lookup: CDR1 KGHSH, CDR2 LQKENI. V shed 3 bases and J 6 bases; nucleotides not matched to a gene: 1. CDR3 DNA: TGTGCCAGCTCACCGGGGACAGGGGCTGAAGCTTTCTTT. It translates to CASSPGTGAEAFF.

J is TRBJ2-7 and V is TRBV27; D uncertain. CDR1 is MNHEY, CDR2 SMNVEV, per germline (reference sequence). With 6 bases removed from V and 0 bases from J, the gap between germline ends came to 9 bases. There are 13 residues in the CDR3. CDR3 in DNA: TGTGCCAGCAGGGAGTCCTTCTCCTACGAGCAGTACTTC. Protein sequence: CASRESFSYEQYF.